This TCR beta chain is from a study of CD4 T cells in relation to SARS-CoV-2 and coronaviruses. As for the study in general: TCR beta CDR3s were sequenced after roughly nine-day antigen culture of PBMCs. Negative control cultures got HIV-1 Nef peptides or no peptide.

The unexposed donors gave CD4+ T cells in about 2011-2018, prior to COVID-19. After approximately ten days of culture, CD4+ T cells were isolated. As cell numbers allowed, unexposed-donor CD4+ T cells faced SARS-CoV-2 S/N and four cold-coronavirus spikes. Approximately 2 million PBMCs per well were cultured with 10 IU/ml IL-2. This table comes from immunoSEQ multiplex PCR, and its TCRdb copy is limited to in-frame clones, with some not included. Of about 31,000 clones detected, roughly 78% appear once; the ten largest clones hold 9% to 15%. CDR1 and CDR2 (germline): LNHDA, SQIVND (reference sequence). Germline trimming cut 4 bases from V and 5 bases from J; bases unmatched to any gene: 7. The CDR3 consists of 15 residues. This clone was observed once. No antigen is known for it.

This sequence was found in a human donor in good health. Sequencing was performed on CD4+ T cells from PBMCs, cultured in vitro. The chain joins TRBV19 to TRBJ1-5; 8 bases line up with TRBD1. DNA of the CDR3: TGTGCCAGTAGTAAGGACAGGGAAATTCATCAGCCCCAGCATTTT. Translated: CASSKDREIHQPQHF.